These 23 T cell receptor beta chains share one sample of origin, sequenced in a study of radiotherapy plus CTLA-4 blockade in lung cancer. TCRdb's copy holds only in-frame clones and misses some; the assay was immunoSEQ multiplex PCR. This sample has 120,000 or so clones, with about four fifths found just once. The sequences come from peripheral blood, collected from a patient treated with radiotherapy plus ipilimumab. The receptors were gathered from a human donor with non-small cell lung cancer who had a partial response to radiotherapy plus ipilimumab.

This clone came up once. The CDR3 sequence: CASSLGGQHAETQYF. In nucleotides, the CDR3 is TGCGCCAGCAGCTTGGGGGGACAGCATGCTGAGACCCAGTACTTC. V is TRBV5-1 and J is TRBJ2-5; the match to TRBD1 covers 7 bases. J lost 5 bases, V lost 0 bases, and 7 bases had no gene match. Germline loops: CDR1 SGHRS, CDR2 YFSETQ. The CDR3 is 15 amino acids.

The V and J genes are TRBV6-1 and TRBJ2-1; maybe TRBD1 (6 bases). Germline V gene sequence: CDR1 MNHNS, CDR2 SASEGT. The CDR3 covers 14 residues. V was clipped by 11 bases and J by 0 bases, with 14 bases between them. CDR3: CAGRQESSYNEQFF. The CDR3 DNA sequence: TGTGCCGGAAGACAGGAGAGCTCCTACAATGAGCAGTTCTTC.

The rearrangement uses TRBV29-1 and TRBJ1-2; no clear D. V was cut by 5 bases and J by 7 bases, with 8 bases left in between. Germline-derived CDR1 and CDR2 are SQVTM and ANQGSEA. CDR3 length equals 10 residues. CDR3 in amino acids: CSVLGGGYTF. CDR3 coding DNA: TGCAGCGTTTTAGGAGGTGGCTACACCTTC.

V usage is TRBV6-1 and J usage is TRBJ1-5; 9 bases are shared with TRBD1. From germline, CDR1 is MNHNS and CDR2 SASEGT. The CDR3 sequence is 14 residues long. V shed 10 bases and J 1 base; nucleotides not matched to a gene: 5. The DNA of the CDR3 is TGTGCCACACGGGGACAGGGAAGCAATCAGCCCCAGCATTTT. This sequence encodes CATRGQGSNQPQHF.

The rearrangement joins TRBV21-1 to TRBJ1-2; TRBD1, the D gene given by the table, was not confirmed from the DNA. TRBV21-1 is shown as a pseudogene. This CDR3 has 17 residues. The CDR3, as DNA: TGTGCCAGCAGCAAATGTGGCAGGGGGCGGGTTGACTATGGCTACACCTTC. Protein sequence: CASSKCGRGRVDYGYTF.

The genes are TRBV27 and TRBJ1-1, with D uncertain. Germline values: CDR1 MNHEY, CDR2 SMNVEV (reference sequence). V was clipped by 2 bases and J by 1 base, with 5 bases between them. The CDR3 is 13 amino acids. The CDR3 protein is CASSLAGNTEAFF. In DNA, the CDR3 is TGTGCCAGCAGTTTAGCAGGGAACACTGAAGCTTTCTTT.

The table lists this clone with a few counts. The V and J genes are TRBV28 and TRBJ2-1; 7 bases map to TRBD1. This CDR3 is 16 amino acids long. Losses at the gene ends were 5 bases for V and 3 bases for J; bases not matched to a gene: 10. Per germline, CDR1 MDHEN and CDR2 SYDVKM. CDR3 nucleotide sequence: TGTGCCAGCAGTCCGGGACAGAAAGGGGGCTACAATGAGCAGTTCTTC. The encoded protein is CASSPGQKGGYNEQFF.

The chain uses TRBV15 and TRBJ2-1; 10 bases map to TRBD2. Per the germline V gene, CDR1 is LNHNV and CDR2 is YYDKDF (reference sequence). The CDR3 length is 17 residues. Unmatched junction bases numbered 7, after V lost 0 bases and J lost 5 bases. The chain's CDR3 is CATSRELAGRGDNEQFF. CDR3 DNA: TGTGCCACCAGCAGAGAACTAGCGGGACGGGGCGACAATGAGCAGTTCTTC.

The chain is built from TRBV6-1 and TRBJ2-7, with 7 positions matching TRBD2. CDR3 size: 16 residues. Trimming took 2 bases from V and 2 from J; bases not matched to a gene: 9. The V gene's germline CDR1 is MNHNS and CDR2 SASEGT. The CDR3 protein is CASSEIVSGLTYEQYF. In DNA, the CDR3 is TGTGCCAGCAGTGAAATAGTCTCGGGACTAACCTACGAGCAGTACTTC.

This clone was seen only a few times. The chain employs TRBV30 and TRBJ1-1; tentatively, D is TRBD1 (6 bases). V was pared by 4 bases and J by 3 bases, with 15 bases between. This CDR3 spans 14 amino acids. The germline V gene encodes CDR1 GTSNPN and CDR2 SVGIG (reference sequence). CDR3 sequence: CAWKLRGPDTEAFF. As DNA, the CDR3 is TGTGCCTGGAAACTCAGGGGTCCAGACACTGAAGCTTTCTTT.

The V gene is TRBV19, the J gene TRBJ2-3; D gene ambiguous. Looked up from germline, CDR1 is LNHDA and CDR2 is SQIVND (reference sequence). V lost 5 bases to trimming and J lost 2 bases, with 8 bases between them. The CDR3 extends over 13 amino acids. This CDR3 is CASSAANTDTQYF. The CDR3 DNA follows: TGTGCCAGTAGTGCGGCAAACACAGATACGCAGTATTTT.

The chain carries TRBV7-3 and TRBJ2-3, with 9 bases identical to TRBD2. Germline V lookup: CDR1 SGHTA, CDR2 FQGTGA. This CDR3 region has 15 residues. Trimming removed 3 bases from V and 1 base from J; junction bases left unmatched: 2. CDR3 DNA: TGTGCCAGCAGCTTTTTAGCGGGAGGCACAGATACGCAGTATTTT. This gives the protein CASSFLAGGTDTQYF.

The J gene is TRBJ1-6, the V gene TRBV9; a possible D gene is TRBD1 (6 bases). The CDR3 has 15 amino acids. Germline V gives CDR1 SGDLS, CDR2 YYNGEE. V lost 0 bases and J lost 10, with 14 bases in between. Here the CDR3 DNA reads TGTGCCAGCAGCGTAGCCGAGGGGGGGAACTCACCCCTCCACTTT. Its protein is CASSVAEGGNSPLHF.

The chain combines TRBV10-3 with TRBJ2-7; D is perhaps TRBD2 (6 bases). V was trimmed by 5 bases and J by 5 bases, leaving 16 bases between them. CDR1 ENHRY and CDR2 SYGVKD come from the germline V gene. The CDR3 extends over 14 amino acids. Written as DNA, the CDR3 is TGTGCCATCAGTCCGCCGGGACTGGATGACGAGCAGTACTTC. Residues: CAISPPGLDDEQYF.

This chain connects TRBV4-1 to TRBJ2-2, with 10 bases aligning to TRBD2. The germline CDR1 and CDR2 sequences are MGHRA and YSYEKL. This CDR3 comprises 16 residues. J lost 5 bases, V lost 3 bases, and 6 bases had no gene match. CDR3 loop: CASSQAGLAETGELFF. The DNA for the CDR3 is TGCGCCAGCAGCCAGGCCGGACTAGCGGAGACCGGGGAGCTGTTTTTT.

This rearrangement joins TRBV19 to TRBJ1-5; possibly TRBD1 for D (5 bases). V was shortened by 3 bases and J by 8 bases, with 8 bases between the two germline ends. CDR3 length: 12 amino acids. Germline loops: CDR1 LNHDA, CDR2 SQIVND (reference sequence). The CDR3 DNA reads TGTGCCAGTAGTATTGGAGGGGAGCCCCAGCATTTT. Translating gives CASSIGGEPQHF.

This clone has more than one count but fewer than ten. The chain joins TRBV6-6 to TRBJ1-4; D is ambiguous. The ends were cut back, 5 bases at V and 0 bases at J, with 7 bases in the middle. The CDR3 has 14 residues. Germline V CDR1 and CDR2: MNHNY, SVGAGI (reference sequence). DNA for the CDR3: TGTGCCAGCAGTAGAGTAACAACTAATGAAAAACTGTTTTTT. Protein: CASSRVTTNEKLFF.

The chain joins TRBV4-1 to TRBJ1-2; no definite D call. Between the trimmed V and J ends, which lost 3 bases and 0 bases, there was a span of 17 bases. CDR1 and CDR2 from the germline V gene are MGHRA and YSYEKL. The CDR3 has 17 residues. The DNA for the CDR3 is TGCGCCAGCAGCCAGACCTTACTTCGAGGCCCTAACTATGGCTACACCTTC. Protein: CASSQTLLRGPNYGYTF.

The chain links TRBV4-2 to TRBJ1-2, with 8 bases lining up with TRBD1. The V and J ends lost 5 bases and 4 bases, in that order; junction bases with no gene match: 9. Germline V gives CDR1 LGHNA, CDR2 YNFKEQ. The CDR3 runs 15 residues. The CDR3 sequence is CASSVIGGQGYGYTF. The CDR3 DNA is TGTGCCAGCAGCGTTATTGGTGGACAGGGCTATGGCTACACCTTC.

The chain employs TRBV10-3 and TRBJ2-7, with D hard to call. This CDR3 has 14 residues. Germline V gene lookup returns CDR1 ENHRY and CDR2 SYGVKD. Trimming pared 8 bases from V and 1 base from J, leaving 15 bases between. This CDR3 reads CAIAPNRRSYEQYF. The CDR3 region has the DNA TGTGCCATCGCGCCTAACCGCAGGTCCTACGAGCAGTACTTC.

The chain carries TRBV10-2 and TRBJ2-7, with D possibly TRBD1 on 5 matching bases. Germline CDR1 and CDR2: WSHSY and SAAADI. The CDR3 covers 13 residues. The V end was cut by 6 bases, the J end by 6 bases, with 15 bases between. CDR3 sequence (DNA): TGCGCCAGCAGGGGGCCAGGGCCAGGCGAGCAGTACTTC. The encoded protein is CASRGPGPGEQYF.

V and J are TRBV21-1 and TRBJ2-2; no check of the table's D call, TRBD2, against the DNA was made. TRBV21-1 is a listed pseudogene. This CDR3 contains 15 residues. The CDR3 sequence is CASSKGWVAGGELFF. CDR3 DNA: TGTGCCAGCAGCAAAGGGTGGGTAGCCGGCGGGGAGCTGTTTTTT.

This clone was picked up a small number of times. The rearrangement uses TRBV7-8 and TRBJ1-3; no clear D. Germline V CDR1 and CDR2: SGHVS, FQNEAQ. V was shortened by 5 bases and J by 4 bases, with 6 bases between the two germline ends. There are 12 residues in the CDR3. The CDR3 here is CASSGRGNTIYF. DNA for the CDR3: TGTGCCAGCAGCGGGAGAGGAAACACCATATATTTT.